This is a list of T cell receptor beta chains from one sample in a study of blood T cell repertoires in COVID-19. Produced via immunoSEQ multiplex PCR; TCRdb's table is partial and in-frame only. This sample yields 250,000 to 350,000 clones, of which about 80% are seen a single time; about 15% belongs to the top ten. The sequenced material came from peripheral blood. The receptors shown here come from a person between 65 and 79 years old with COVID-19, enrolled during active disease. The CDR3 runs from the conserved cysteine through the conserved F or W. Fields, in order: J gene, D gene, V gene, clone size, CDR3 DNA, CDR3 protein. D genes are given only for firm matches. Only some rows state a clone size, as once, few, many or a class for expanded clones.

TRBJ1-3 . TRBV4-1 . TGCGCCAGCAGCCGAGAACCTACGACAGCCTCTGGAAACACCATATATTTT CASSREPTTASGNTIYF
TRBJ1-1 TRBD1 TRBV5-1 many TGCGCCAGCAGTACGGAGGGGGCGTGGGGCACTGAAGCTTTCTTT CASSTEGAWGTEAFF
TRBJ2-5 TRBD1 TRBV3-1/TRBV3-2 . TGTGCCAGCAGCCAAGAAGACAGGGAAGAGACCCAGTACTTC CASSQEDREETQYF
TRBJ1-2 TRBD1 TRBV19 . TGTGCCAGTAGTGGAACGACAGGGGGTCGAATATTCTATGGCTACACCTTC CASSGTTGGRIFYGYTF
TRBJ2-1 . TRBV3-1/TRBV3-2 . TGTGCCAGCAGCCGCACGAGTGGTGAGCAGTTCTTC CASSRTSGEQFF
TRBJ2-7 TRBD2 TRBV19 . TGTGCCAGTAGTATAGGGGCCCCGACTAGCGGGAGGAATTACGAGCAGTACTTC CASSIGAPTSGRNYEQYF
TRBJ2-1 . TRBV4-2 . TGTGCCAGCAGCCAAGAAAACCGGGACAAAAGTCACTTCTTC CASSQENRDKSHFF
TRBJ2-3 TRBD2 TRBV7-9 once TGTGCCAGCAGCTCGCCCGGGAGGGTAGTCACTACAGATACGCAGTATTTT CASSSPGRVVTTDTQYF
TRBJ1-5 . TRBV19 once TGTGCCAGTAGTATGGAGGGCCGCTATAGCAATCAGCCCCAGCATTTT CASSMEGRYSNQPQHF
TRBJ1-1 . TRBV3-1/TRBV3-2 . TGTGCCAGCAGCCCGGGAGCCAACACTGAAGCTTTCTTT CASSPGANTEAFF
TRBJ2-1 TRBD1 TRBV5-6 . TGTGCCAGCAGCTGGACAGGGGGGAATGAGCAGTTCTTC CASSWTGGNEQFF